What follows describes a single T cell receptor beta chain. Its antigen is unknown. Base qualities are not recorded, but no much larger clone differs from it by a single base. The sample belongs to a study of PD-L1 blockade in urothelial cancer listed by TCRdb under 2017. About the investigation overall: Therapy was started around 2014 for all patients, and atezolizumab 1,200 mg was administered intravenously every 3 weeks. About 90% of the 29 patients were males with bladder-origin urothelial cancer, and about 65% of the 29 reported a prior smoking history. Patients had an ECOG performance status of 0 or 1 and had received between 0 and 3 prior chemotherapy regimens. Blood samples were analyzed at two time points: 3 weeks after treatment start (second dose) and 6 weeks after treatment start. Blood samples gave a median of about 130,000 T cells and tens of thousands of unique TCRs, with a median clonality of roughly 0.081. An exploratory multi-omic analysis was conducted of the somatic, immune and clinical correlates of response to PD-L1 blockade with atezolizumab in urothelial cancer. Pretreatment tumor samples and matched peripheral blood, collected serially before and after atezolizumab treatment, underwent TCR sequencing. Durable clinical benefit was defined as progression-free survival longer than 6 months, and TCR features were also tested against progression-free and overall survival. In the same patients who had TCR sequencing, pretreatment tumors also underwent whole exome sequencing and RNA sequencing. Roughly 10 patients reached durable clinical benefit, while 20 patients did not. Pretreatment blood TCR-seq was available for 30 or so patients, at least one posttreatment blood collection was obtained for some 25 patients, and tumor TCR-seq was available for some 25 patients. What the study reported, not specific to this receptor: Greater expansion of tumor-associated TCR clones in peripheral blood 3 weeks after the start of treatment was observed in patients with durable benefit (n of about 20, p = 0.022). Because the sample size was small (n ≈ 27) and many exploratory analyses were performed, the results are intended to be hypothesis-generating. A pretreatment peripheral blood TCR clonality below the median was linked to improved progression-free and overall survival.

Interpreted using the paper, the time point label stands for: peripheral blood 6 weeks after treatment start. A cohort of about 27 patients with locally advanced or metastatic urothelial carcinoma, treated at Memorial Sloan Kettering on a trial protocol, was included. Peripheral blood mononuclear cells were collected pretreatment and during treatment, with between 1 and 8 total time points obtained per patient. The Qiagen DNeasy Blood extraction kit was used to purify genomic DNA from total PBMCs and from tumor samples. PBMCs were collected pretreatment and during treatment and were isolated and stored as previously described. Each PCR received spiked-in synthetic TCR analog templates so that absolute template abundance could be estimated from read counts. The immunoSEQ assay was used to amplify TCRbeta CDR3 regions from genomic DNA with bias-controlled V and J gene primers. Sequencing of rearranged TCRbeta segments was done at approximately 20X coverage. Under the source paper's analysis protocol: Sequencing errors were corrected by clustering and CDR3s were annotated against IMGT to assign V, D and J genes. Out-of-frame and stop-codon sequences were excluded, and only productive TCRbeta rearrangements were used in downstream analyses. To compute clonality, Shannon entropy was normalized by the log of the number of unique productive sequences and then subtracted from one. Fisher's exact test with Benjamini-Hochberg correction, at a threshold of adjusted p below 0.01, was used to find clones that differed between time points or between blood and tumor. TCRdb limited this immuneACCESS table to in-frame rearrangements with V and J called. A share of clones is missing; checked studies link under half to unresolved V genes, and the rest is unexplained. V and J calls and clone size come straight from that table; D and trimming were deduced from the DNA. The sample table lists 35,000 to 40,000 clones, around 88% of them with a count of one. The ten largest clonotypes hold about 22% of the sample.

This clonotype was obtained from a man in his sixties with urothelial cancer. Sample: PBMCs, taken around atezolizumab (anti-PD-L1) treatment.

The CDR3 region: CASSRQADTQYF. At the DNA level, the sequence is TGTGCCAGCAGCCGCCAAGCGGATACGCAGTATTTT. Recombination linked TRBV11-3 to TRBJ2-3, with no confident D gene call. From a lookup of the germline V gene, CDR1 and CDR2 are SGHNT and YENEEA. The CDR3 starts with the cysteine, ends with the phenylalanine, and has 12 residues. CDR3 DNA is the only sequence kept; it has 36 bases, read in frame from the first base. V loses 5 bases, J loses 6 bases, and the germline ends lie 9 bases apart. Outside the CDR3, residues come from the reference TRBV11-3 and TRBJ2-3 proteins, so the full variable domain is: EAGVVQSPRYKIIEKKQPVAFWCNPISGHNTLYWYLQNLGQGPELLIRYENEEAVDDSQLPKDRFSAERLKGVDSTLKIQPAELGDSAVYLCASSRQADTQYFGPGTRLTVL.